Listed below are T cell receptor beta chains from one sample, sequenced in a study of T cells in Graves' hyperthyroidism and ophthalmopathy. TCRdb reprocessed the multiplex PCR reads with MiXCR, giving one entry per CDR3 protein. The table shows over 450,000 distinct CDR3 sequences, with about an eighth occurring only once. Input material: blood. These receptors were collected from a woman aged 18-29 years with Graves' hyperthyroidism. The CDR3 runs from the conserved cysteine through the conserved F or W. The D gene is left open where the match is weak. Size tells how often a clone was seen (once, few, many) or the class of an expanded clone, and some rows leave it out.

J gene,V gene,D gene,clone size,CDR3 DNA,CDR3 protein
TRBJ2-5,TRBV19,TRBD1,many,TGTGCCAGTAGTACCGGGACAGCTCAAGAGACCCAGTACTTC,CASSTGTAQETQYF
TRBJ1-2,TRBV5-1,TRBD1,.,TGCGCCAGCAGTTCTACTGGGACAGGTCTGTACACCTTC,CASSSTGTGLYTF
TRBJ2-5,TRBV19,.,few,TGTGCCAGTAGTATGGGGCCGGCCGCTACCCAGTACTTC,CASSMGPAATQYF
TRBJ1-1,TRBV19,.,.,TGTGCCAGTACCAAACAGGGTGTCACTGAAGCTTTCTTT,CASTKQGVTEAFF
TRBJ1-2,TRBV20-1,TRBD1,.,TGCAGTGCATCGGACAGGGTGAGCTATGGCTACACCTTC,CSASDRVSYGYTF
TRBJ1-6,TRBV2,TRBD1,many,TGTGCCAGCAGGCCCGGGACAGGGAGCTTCGGGTCACCCCTCCACTTT,CASRPGTGSFGSPLHF
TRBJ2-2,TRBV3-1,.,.,TGTGCCAGTACAGAGCGACTTAACACCGGGGAGCTGTTTTTT,CASTERLNTGELFF
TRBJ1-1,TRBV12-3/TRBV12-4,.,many,TGTGCCAGCATCTCCCGGGGCAGGTTCACTGAAGCTTTCTTT,CASISRGRFTEAFF
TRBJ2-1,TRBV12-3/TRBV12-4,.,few,TGTGCCAGCAGTTTCGCGGGGTACTACAATGAGCAGTTCTTC,CASSFAGYYNEQFF
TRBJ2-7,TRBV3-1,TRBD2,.,TGTGCCAGCAGCCAAGGACTAGCGGGAACCGAGCAGTACTTC,CASSQGLAGTEQYF
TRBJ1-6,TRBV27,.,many,TGTGCCAGCAGTTCGACGATGAGTTCACCCCTCCACTTT,CASSSTMSSPLHF
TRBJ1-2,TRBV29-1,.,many,TGCAGCGTTGAAGATGACCCCCCGGGACGGCCTGGGGACTATGGCTACACCTTC,CSVEDDPPGRPGDYGYTF
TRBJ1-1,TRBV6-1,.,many,TGTGCCAGCACCAAAGGACATATGAACACTGAAGCTTTCTTT,CASTKGHMNTEAFF
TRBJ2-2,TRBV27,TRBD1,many,TGTGCCAGCACCGCCGGGACAGGGGGGACCGGGGAGCTGTTTTTT,CASTAGTGGTGELFF
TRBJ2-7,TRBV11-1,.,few,TGCGCCAGCAGGGCCCCCGGGGGCTCCTACGAGCAGTACTTC,CASRAPGGSYEQYF
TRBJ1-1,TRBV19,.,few,TGTGCCAGCACTCGGGGGGATCCCCCTTGGGACACTGAAGCTTTCTTT,CASTRGDPPWDTEAFF
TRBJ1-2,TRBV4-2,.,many,TGTGCCAGCAGCCAAGAAATTGGGCTCACCTATGGCTACACCTTC,CASSQEIGLTYGYTF
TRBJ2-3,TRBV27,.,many,TGTGCCAGCAGTTTATTGGGGTTATTAGATACGCAGTATTTT,CASSLLGLLDTQYF
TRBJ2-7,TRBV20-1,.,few,TGCAGTGCTAGAGATTGGACCCGCGGCTACGAGCAGTACTTC,CSARDWTRGYEQYF
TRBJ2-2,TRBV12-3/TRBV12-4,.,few,TGTGCCACCCAACCGGGCCTAAACACCGGGGAGCTGTTTTTT,CATQPGLNTGELFF
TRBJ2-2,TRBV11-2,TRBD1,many,TGTGCCAGCAGGAGGGACAGGGGGCGTTATGTAAACACCGGGGAGCTGTTTTTT,CASRRDRGRYVNTGELFF
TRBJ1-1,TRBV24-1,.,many,TGTGCCACCAGTGTTCCCCGGGGGGCGACGGAGGACACTGAAGCTTTCTTT,CATSVPRGATEDTEAFF
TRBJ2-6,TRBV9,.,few,TGTGCCAGCAGCCGGACAGCTGGGGCCAACGTCCTGACTTTC,CASSRTAGANVLTF
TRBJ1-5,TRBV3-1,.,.,TGTGCCAGCAGCCAAGGGGCGACAGCAGGCCAATATAGCAATCAGCCCCAGCATTTT,CASSQGATAGQYSNQPQHF
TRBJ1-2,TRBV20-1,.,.,TGCAGTGCTAGTGGGCCAGCACCTGGGGCTGGCTACACCTTC,CSASGPAPGAGYTF
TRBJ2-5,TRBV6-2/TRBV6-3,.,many,TGTGCCAGCAGTTACTTGGGCAACGGAGAGACCCAGTACTTC,CASSYLGNGETQYF
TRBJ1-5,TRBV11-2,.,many,TGTGCCAGCAGCTTAGCGGCCGATTATCAGCCCCAGCATTTT,CASSLAADYQPQHF
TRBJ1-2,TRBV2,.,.,TGTGCCAGTGGGCAGTATGGCTACACCTTC,CASGQYGYTF